This entry features one TCR beta chain sequence. Its antigen target is currently unknown. Per-nucleotide qualities are absent, and no much larger clonotype sits a single base away. The sample belongs to a study of blood T cell repertoires in COVID-19 (dated by TCRdb to the early 2020s). Looking at the study overall: The collaborator samples originated in the United States, Italy and Spain and spanned the acute and convalescent phases of COVID-19. Sample metadata almost always included a de-identified subject ID, COVID-19 status, age in years and sex. Where HLA class I and class II types were available, the types were taken from metadata supplied by the sample provider, not from assay-based typing. A freely available public database, intended as a resource for researchers studying the immune response to SARS-CoV-2, is where the repertoires were released. Subjects who had been exposed to COVID-19, were actively infected with it, or had recovered from it provided the deeply sampled blood TCRbeta repertoires that made up the dataset. The material from the prospective study consisted of cDNA or gDNA derived from T cells, B-cell-depleted T cells, or PBMCs. The samples were drawn from two sources: the first 160 participants of the ongoing ImmuneRACE study, and 950 to 1,500 subjects contributed by 6 global collaborators.

TCRbeta CDR3 regions were amplified from genomic DNA using the immunoSEQ Assay, a bias-controlled multiplex PCR. Processing in the source paper ran as follows. Nucleated cell counts per sample were estimated from amplification of reference gene primers within the assay. To quantify the absolute abundance of each unique TCRbeta CDR3 rearrangement, sequence reads were collapsed and filtered. Productive Simpson clonality was computed per sample as the square root of Simpson's diversity index over productive rearrangements. TCRdb mirrors the immuneACCESS table, restricted to in-frame sequences. Some clones are absent from its copies; in checked studies, under half trace to an unresolved V gene, and the reason for the others is unknown. Clone size and the V and J calls come from that table; the DNA yielded D and trimming. This sample lists 150,000 to 200,000 clones; 75% to 90% were detected once. Around 13% of the sample lies in the top ten.

Participants in the prospective study were aged roughly 18 to 89 years, lived in 20 to 30 United States geographic areas, and enrolled through a virtual design. In the prospective study, cohorts were assigned on the basis of participant-reported clinical history obtained from a screening survey and a study questionnaire. ImmuneRACE Cohort 3 recovered participants were defined by two consecutive negative NP/OP PCR tests, healthcare professional clearance, or symptom resolution. Each participant in the prospective study had whole blood, serum and a nasopharyngeal or oropharyngeal swab collected by mobile phlebotomists. Additional blood draws and questionnaires over an approximately two-month period could optionally be provided by prospective study participants. Before DNA extraction, prospective study blood samples were shipped either frozen or at room temperature. Broad study findings and their caveats: The amount of clinical and demographic metadata varied by source and participant and was provided uncurated.

This sequence originates from a woman aged 55-70 years who had recovered from COVID-19. The sequencing input was PBMCs or T cells enriched from blood (not recorded which).

In nucleotides, the sequence is TGTGCCACAAGGGCAGGGGCCGGCTATGGCTACACCTTC. It is translated as CATRAGAGYGYTF. The V and J genes are TRBV7-9 and TRBJ1-2; the D gene is perhaps TRBD1, from 6 matching bases. There are 13 amino acids in the CDR3, from cysteine to phenylalanine inclusive. Only the CDR3 DNA stays, 39 bases, in frame from base 1. Sequences SEHNR (CDR1) and FQNEAQ (CDR2) are obtained from the germline V gene (reference sequence). V lost 10 bases and J lost 4 bases; the stretch between them is 16 bases long.